A selection of T cell receptor beta chains follows, all from one sample in a study of blood T cells in healthy people across ages. TCRdb itself ran the 5' RACE reads through MiXCR, one entry per CDR3 protein. The data show 1.5 million to 2 million distinct CDR3 sequences, roughly 43% seen once. Sequenced: blood. These receptors originate from a human donor in good health. The CDR3 runs from the conserved cysteine through the conserved F or W. A D gene is named only where the DNA matches it firmly. Size values are once, few and many counts, or a class for expanded clones, and some rows have none.

TRBV18	few	TRBD1	TRBJ1-5	CASSGTEDQPQHF	TGTGCCAGTTCCGGGACAGAGGATCAGCCCCAGCATTTT
TRBV20-1	NA	NA	TRBJ2-5	CSARRPGRRETQYF	TGCAGTGCTAGGCGGCCGGGGCGGAGGGAGACCCAGTACTTC
TRBV7-9	few	NA	TRBJ2-7	CASSGRGSSYNEQYF	TGCGCCAGCAGCGGCCGTGGGAGCTCCTACAATGAGCAGTACTTC
TRBV7-9	few	NA	TRBJ2-1	CASSLGVWVGEQFF	TGTGCCAGCAGCTTAGGAGTCTGGGTCGGTGAGCAGTTCTTC
TRBV7-9	NA	NA	TRBJ2-1	CASSYIITSGGGSVQFF	TGTGCCAGCAGCTACATCATAACCTCGGGGGGCGGATCGGTGCAGTTCTTC
TRBV6-2/TRBV6-3	NA	NA	TRBJ1-5	CASSTPNSNQPQHF	TGTGCCAGCAGCACCCCCAATAGCAATCAGCCCCAGCATTTT
TRBV7-2	NA	NA	TRBJ2-3	CASSSGINTDTQYF	TGTGCCAGCAGCTCTGGCATCAACACAGATACGCAGTATTTT
TRBV11-2	NA	TRBD2	TRBJ2-3	CASSLLPGLAPDTQYF	TGTGCCAGCAGCTTACTCCCGGGACTAGCGCCAGATACGCAGTATTTT
TRBV6-5	NA	NA	TRBJ2-3	CASSYSVGGWGTDTQYF	TGTGCCAGCAGTTACTCGGTTGGGGGTTGGGGCACAGATACGCAGTATTTT
TRBV15	few	NA	TRBJ2-1	CATSPGDGYNEQFF	TGTGCCACATCCCCCGGGGACGGGTACAATGAGCAGTTCTTC
TRBV7-6	NA	NA	TRBJ1-1	CASSPDARGKATEAFF	TGTGCCAGCAGCCCCGACGCCCGAGGGAAGGCCACTGAAGCTTTCTTT
TRBV20-1	few	TRBD1	TRBJ2-5	CSAFTRTGDQETQYF	TGCAGTGCTTTTACCCGGACAGGCGACCAAGAGACCCAGTACTTC
TRBV9	NA	NA	TRBJ2-5	CASSVGLAETQYF	TGTGCCAGCAGCGTAGGTTTAGCGGAGACCCAGTACTTC
TRBV29-1	NA	NA	TRBJ2-5	CSVEDLSPGETQYF	TGCAGCGTTGAAGACTTGAGTCCTGGGGAGACCCAGTACTTC
TRBV5-7	NA	NA	TRBJ1-6	CASYPSRNFNSPLHF	TGTGCCAGCTACCCCTCGAGAAACTTTAATTCACCCCTCCACTTT
TRBV20-1	few	NA	TRBJ2-3	CSATSSEGGVDTQYF	TGCAGTGCTACCTCGTCCGAGGGGGGGGTAGATACGCAGTATTTT
TRBV3-1	many	NA	TRBJ2-5	CASRPGQQETQYF	TGTGCCAGCAGACCCGGACAGCAAGAGACCCAGTACTTC
TRBV6-2/TRBV6-3	NA	NA	TRBJ2-5	CASSYPLQETQYF	TGTGCCAGCAGTTACCCTCTACAAGAGACCCAGTACTTC
TRBV5-6	few	TRBD1	TRBJ2-1	CASSSLPGTVFNEQFF	TGTGCCAGCAGCTCCCTCCCCGGGACAGTCTTTAATGAGCAGTTCTTC